This T cell receptor beta chain was found in a study of regulatory T cells in long-lasting Graves disease. According to the study, TCR beta libraries were built with iRepertoire HTBI primers and CDR3-region Arm-PCR. From the multiplex PCR reads, TCRdb called clonotypes with MiXCR, one entry per CDR3 protein. The data contain around 250,000 distinct CDR3 sequences, approximately 16% of them singletons. The CDR3 has 11 residues. Trimming left V 3 bases short and J 6 bases short, with 3 bases between. The germline V gene has CDR1 MNHEY and CDR2 SVGAGI. As concerns this clonotype: Its cognate antigen is unknown.

Time point reported: newly diagnosed GD, antithyroid drugs for less than 3 months. PBMC-derived RNA was used for the TCR library. Whole-study results and caveats: Results may be inaccurate due to the small sample size. The study found persistent patients shared more public clonotypes (over 2,500) than new patients (approximately 970).

This chain connects TRBV6-5 to TRBJ2-1; D remains unclear. Sequencing used peripheral blood mononuclear cells (PBMCs), obtained at new diagnosis, from a patient treated with antithyroid drugs. The clonotype originates from a female donor with Graves disease. CDR3 residues: CASSYFNEQFF. The CDR3 DNA sequence: TGTGCCAGCAGTTATTTCAATGAGCAGTTCTTC.